This T cell receptor (beta chain) was documented in a study of T-cell memory formation after mild COVID-19. This clonotype was seen a few times. Its antigen is unknown. Notes on the study in general: There were some responding clones in pre-infection memory, which suggested that cross-reactive memory had joined. Clones shrinking from day 15 to 85 showed even CD4/CD8 mixes; later expanders tilted CD4+. Whether day 37 second-wave clones are SARS-CoV-2-specific was not confirmed.

Each CDR3 protein is one row after TCRdb ran MiXCR on the 5' RACE reads. This table has roughly 200,000 distinct CDR3 sequences, around 15% appearing once. The sequenced material came from PBMCs or a T cell subset sorted from them (not recorded which). The sequence was obtained from an adult woman who had mild COVID-19 (a few samples of this study predate the infection). Cell type and time point are not known.

Written as DNA, the CDR3 is TGTGCCAGCAGCGTAATGGGGTCTGGGGCCAACGTCCTGACTTTC. This sequence encodes CASSVMGSGANVLTF. This sequence joins TRBV9 and TRBJ2-6; D ambiguous. CDR1 is SGDLS and CDR2 is YYNGEE in the germline V gene. V lost 1 base to trimming and J lost 1 base, with 6 bases between them. The CDR3 runs to 15 residues.